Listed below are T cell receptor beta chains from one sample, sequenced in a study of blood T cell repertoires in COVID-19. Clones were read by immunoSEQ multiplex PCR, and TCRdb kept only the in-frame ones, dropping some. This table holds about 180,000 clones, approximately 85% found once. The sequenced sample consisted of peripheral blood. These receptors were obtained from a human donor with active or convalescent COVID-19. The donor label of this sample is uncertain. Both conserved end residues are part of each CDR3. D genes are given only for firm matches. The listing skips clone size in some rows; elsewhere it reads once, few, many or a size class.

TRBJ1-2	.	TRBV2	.	TGTGCCAGCAGTGCAACATTCCGTTATGGCTACACCTTC	CASSATFRYGYTF
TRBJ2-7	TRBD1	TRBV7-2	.	TGTGCCAGCAGCTTGGGGGTTTGGGACAGGGTGATGGGCGAGCAGTACTTC	CASSLGVWDRVMGEQYF
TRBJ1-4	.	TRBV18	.	TGTGCCAGCTCACCCCCCCTGACGGGTAATGAAAAACTGTTTTTT	CASSPPLTGNEKLFF
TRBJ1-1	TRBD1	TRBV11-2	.	TGTGCCAGCAGATCCCAGGGGGGAGCTTTCTTT	CASRSQGGAFF
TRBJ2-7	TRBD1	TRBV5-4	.	TGTGCCAGCAGCTTGGACAGGGGTTTCTACGAGCAGTACTTC	CASSLDRGFYEQYF
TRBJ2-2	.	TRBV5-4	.	TGTGCCAGCAGCTTGGGCCGAGGTGGGGAGCTGTTTTTT	CASSLGRGGELFF
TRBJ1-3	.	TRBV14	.	TGTGCCAGCAGCGTGGAGAGCTCTGGAAACACCATATATTTT	CASSVESSGNTIYF
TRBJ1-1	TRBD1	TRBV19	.	TGTGCCAGTAGTATCGAGGACAGGGGCACTGAAGCTTTCTTT	CASSIEDRGTEAFF
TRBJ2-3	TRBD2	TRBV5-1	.	TGCGCCAGCAGCTTGGTGCGGGGGGTGGGGTCAGATACGCAGTATTTT	CASSLVRGVGSDTQYF
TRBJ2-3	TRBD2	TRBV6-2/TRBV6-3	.	TGTGCCAGCAGTTTCGGACTAGCGGGGGCCAGGGATACGCAGTATTTT	CASSFGLAGARDTQYF
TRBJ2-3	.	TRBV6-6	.	TGTGCCAGCAGGGCGGGGCCAGATACGCAGTATTTT	CASRAGPDTQYF
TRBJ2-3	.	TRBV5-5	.	TGTGCCAGCAGCGACGACAGAGATACGCAGTATTTT	CASSDDRDTQYF
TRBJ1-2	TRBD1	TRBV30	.	TGTGCCTGGAGTTCGACAGGGGTCTATGGCTACACCTTC	CAWSSTGVYGYTF
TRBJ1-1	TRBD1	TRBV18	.	TGTGCCAGCTCACGCAACCAACAGGACAGGGGAATTTCTTTCTTT	CASSRNQQDRGISFF
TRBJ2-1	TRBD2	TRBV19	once	TGTGCCAGTTGGGGCGGGAGGTTGAACAATGAGCAGTTCTTC	CASWGGRLNNEQFF
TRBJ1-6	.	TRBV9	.	TGTGCCAGCAGCGAGTGGGGAGCCTATAATTCACCCCTCCACTTT	CASSEWGAYNSPLHF
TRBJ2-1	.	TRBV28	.	TGTGCCAGCAGCACCCAGGCGGGTGACCTGCGCTACAGTCTACACAATGAGCAGTTCTTC	CASSTQAGDLRYSLHNEQFF
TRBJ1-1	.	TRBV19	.	TGTGCCAGTAGTATTATTTTCAGGGGCGAAGCTTTCTTT	CASSIIFRGEAFF
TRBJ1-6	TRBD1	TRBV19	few	TGTGCCAGTAGGCGGACAGGGGGAAGTTCACCCCTCCACTTT	CASRRTGGSSPLHF
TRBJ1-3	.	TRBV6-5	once	TGTGCCAGCAGCCTTAGGGGGAGAAACACCATATATTTT	CASSLRGRNTIYF
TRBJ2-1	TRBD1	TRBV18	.	TGTGCCAGCTCCGCCAGTCTCGGGACAGGGGGGAATGAGCAGTTCTTC	CASSASLGTGGNEQFF
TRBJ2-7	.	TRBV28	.	TGTGCCAGCAGTTCAGGGTATGAGCAGTACTTC	CASSSGYEQYF
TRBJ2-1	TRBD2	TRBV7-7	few	TGTGCTAGCAGCTTAGCGGGAGGGAATTCTGGGGATGAGCAGTTCTTC	CASSLAGGNSGDEQFF
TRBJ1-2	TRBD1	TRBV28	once	TGTGCCAGCAGATCAACAGGGGGCTCCTATGGCTACACCTTC	CASRSTGGSYGYTF
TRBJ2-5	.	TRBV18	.	TGTGCCAGCTCACCCCTCGGGGAGACCCAGTACTTC	CASSPLGETQYF